This T cell receptor (beta chain) was sequenced during a study of blood T cell repertoires in COVID-19. Study in general: Sample material is recorded as cDNA or gDNA derived from T cells, B-cell-depleted T cells, or PBMCs.

This CDR3 is 13 amino acids long. The V segment lost 8 bases and the J segment 4 bases; nucleotides outside the gene matches: 4. CDR1 MNHEY and CDR2 SVGAGI come from the germline V gene. The assay was immunoSEQ multiplex PCR, and TCRdb's table has in-frame clones only and misses some. The sample has fewer than 200,000 clones; 60% to 80% are singletons. Specimen: peripheral blood. This receptor was taken from a man between 65 and 85 years old with acute or convalescent COVID-19. The chain has TRBV6-5 and TRBJ2-3, with 9 bases identical to TRBD2. CDR3 sequence (DNA): TGTGCCAGCGGGCTAGCGGGGTCAGATACGCAGTATTTT. Encoded protein: CASGLAGSDTQYF.